The source of this TCR beta chain is a study of blood T cell repertoires in COVID-19. At the level of the study: Whether acute or convalescent, the COVID-19 samples came from the United States, Italy and Spain.

The junction had 2 bases not matched to a gene; V was cut back by 2 bases and J by 10 bases. Germline V gives CDR1 MNHEY, CDR2 SVGAGI. This CDR3 contains 12 residues. Per the authors' pipeline: Counts of nucleated cells, estimated from reference gene primer amplification, were obtained. Profiling relied on immunoSEQ multiplex PCR, and the TCRdb table lists in-frame clones only, not all of them. That table furnishes V, J and clone size, whereas the DNA furnished D and trimming. Of about 400,000 clones listed, around 88% were seen once; the top ten hold around 7.5%. Followed longitudinally, the Seattle patients had been enrolled during active infection.

The source of this sequence is a woman in her sixties with COVID-19, enrolled during active disease. This rearrangement joins TRBV6-5 to TRBJ1-1, with TRBD1 matching over 9 bases. The sequenced sample was peripheral blood. The CDR3 DNA reads TGTGCCAGCAGTTACGGGGGACAGGGAGCTTTCTTT. Amino acid sequence: CASSYGGQGAFF.